The clone carrying this T cell receptor beta chain has a count of ten or more. The antigen remains undetermined. Only healthy Caucasians were included as donors. The CDR3 totals 15 residues. With 1 base removed from V and 4 bases from J, the gap between germline ends came to 12 bases. Germline values: CDR1 SGHRS, CDR2 YFSETQ. TCRdb redid the calling of the 5' RACE reads with MiXCR, one entry per CDR3 protein. The sample consists of just under 650,000 distinct CDR3 sequences, around 7.4% of them appearing once. These data belong to a study of identical twins. Findings of the study overall: Sequences that were beta out-of-frame showed weaker excess twin sharing. Findings came from cross-sectional statistics, without long-term follow-up of donors.

These data also formed part of another study, on yellow fever vaccine responses in identical twins.

This receptor was identified in a woman aged 18-30 years in good health. Sequencing was performed on PBMCs. J is TRBJ2-1 and V is TRBV5-1; possibly TRBD2 for D (5 bases). CDR3 sequence: CASSLRIAGYNEQFF. CDR3 coding DNA: TGCGCCAGCAGCTTGAGAATCGCGGGTTACAATGAGCAGTTCTTC.